Listed here is a single T cell receptor beta chain. What it binds is unknown. These data come from a study of OX40 agonist ivuxolimab in advanced cancers. The CDR3 loop spans 14 amino acids. Clones were read by immunoSEQ multiplex PCR, and TCRdb kept only the in-frame ones, dropping some. The table records around 61,000 clones, around 82% of them present only once. Findings of the study overall: The average count of expanded clones was higher among CD8+ T cells than among CD4+.

The rearrangement links TRBV21-1 to TRBJ2-7; no DNA check was done on the table's D call, TRBD2. TRBV21-1 constitutes a pseudogene. The sample consisted of CD4+ or CD8+ T cells sorted from blood, taken in a trial of the OX40 agonist ivuxolimab. This clonotype originated in an adult with an advanced solid tumor such as melanoma, head and neck, liver or kidney cancer. The DNA for the CDR3 is TGTGCCAGCAGTGAGGGATGGTTTAGGGACGAGCAGTACTTC. This sequence encodes CASSEGWFRDEQYF.